The next 14 T cell receptor beta chains were all read from a single sample in a study of CD8 T cells in Susac syndrome. RNA amounts of 0.5 to 1 ug underwent reverse transcription with random hexamers. TCRdb reanalysed the immunoSEQ multiplex PCR reads using MiXCR and keeps one entry per CDR3 protein. This sample has around 140,000 distinct CDR3 sequences, with roughly 80% found just once. The sequencing sample was made of CD8+ T cells from PBMCs. Receptors were obtained from a human donor with multiple sclerosis.

The rearrangement joins TRBV15 to TRBJ1-4; 7 bases are shared with TRBD1. The CDR3 sequence is 16 residues long. Germline V gene sequence: CDR1 LNHNV, CDR2 YYDKDF (reference sequence). V shed 0 bases, J shed 5 bases, and the junction held 6 bases outside the gene matches. In nucleotides, the CDR3 is TGTGCCACCAGCAGAGATTTGGCGACAGGGAATGAAAAACTGTTTTTT. Amino acids: CATSRDLATGNEKLFF.

In its sample, this clonotype was seen once. This rearrangement joins TRBV12-5 to TRBJ1-2; tentative D call: TRBD1 (6 bases). From germline, CDR1 is LGHNT and CDR2 FRNRAP. The CDR3 runs 13 residues. Between the trimmed V and J ends, which lost 5 bases and 7 bases, there was a span of 14 bases. The CDR3 sequence: CASGAGAVVGYTF. As DNA, the CDR3 is TGTGCTAGTGGTGCAGGGGCGGTCGTTGGCTACACCTTC. The full variable domain, with the rest looked up from reference TRBV12-5 and TRBJ1-2, is DARVTQTPRHKVTEMGQEVTMRCQPILGHNTVFWYRQTMMQGLELLAYFRNRAPLDDSGMPKDRFSAEMPDATLATLKIQPSEPRDSAVYFCASGAGAVVGYTFGSGTRLTVV.

The rearrangement joins TRBV6-2 or TRBV6-3 to TRBJ2-3, with TRBD2 matching 7 bases. The CDR3 totals 15 residues. Germline assignment: CDR1 MNHEY and CDR2 SVGEGT. V was clipped by 4 bases and J by 0 bases; unmatched bases: 4. CDR3 sequence (DNA): TGTGCCAGCAGTTTCCCGGGAGGCAGCACAGATACGCAGTATTTT. It translates to CASSFPGGSTDTQYF.

The chain uses TRBV7-2 and TRBJ2-7; D may be TRBD1 or TRBD2 (6 bases each). This CDR3 has 13 residues. The V end lost 4 bases, the J end lost 2 bases, and 9 bases lay between the germline ends. Looked up from germline, CDR1 is SGHTA and CDR2 is FQGNSA. For the CDR3, the DNA is TGTGCCAGCAGCTCGGGGGCGGCCTACGAGCAGTACTTC. Residues: CASSSGAAYEQYF.

V is TRBV28 and J is TRBJ2-3; the D call may be TRBD1 or TRBD2 (6 bases each). The CDR3 contains 15 residues. Trimming stripped 6 bases from V and 4 bases from J, with 17 bases between. Germline V gene lookup returns CDR1 MDHEN and CDR2 SYDVKM. The CDR3 protein is CASSFRGPSADTQYF. CDR3 coding DNA: TGTGCCAGCAGCTTTCGGGGGCCGTCCGCAGATACGCAGTATTTT.

This clonotype was seen a few times. This chain joins TRBV6-6 and TRBJ1-1; D may be TRBD1 (5 bases). Germline loops: CDR1 MNHNY, CDR2 SVGAGI (reference sequence). The CDR3 totals 14 residues. Trimming cost V 2 bases and J 1 base, with 8 bases left between them. The CDR3 reads CASSYGTGNTEAFF. The DNA for the CDR3 is TGTGCCAGCAGTTACGGGACCGGGAACACTGAAGCTTTCTTT.

This rearrangement joins TRBV27 to TRBJ2-1; weak D call: TRBD2 (6 bases). V lost 3 bases to trimming and J lost 2 bases, with 14 bases between them. CDR1 is MNHEY, CDR2 SMNVEV, per germline (reference sequence). This CDR3 is built from 16 residues. This chain's CDR3 is CASSLGLGGPYNEQFF. The CDR3 bases are TGTGCCAGCAGTTTGGGCCTCGGGGGACCCTACAATGAGCAGTTCTTC.

V gene TRBV4-1 combines with J gene TRBJ2-1, with 9 nucleotides matching TRBD2. V was clipped by 5 bases and J by 2 bases; unmatched bases: 4. CDR3 length: 15 amino acids. CDR1 MGHRA and CDR2 YSYEKL come from the germline V gene. The DNA of the CDR3 is TGCGCCAGCAGCTTCCGACTAGCGGCCTACAATGAGCAGTTCTTC. Protein product: CASSFRLAAYNEQFF.

The chain recombines TRBV5-4 with TRBJ1-6; TRBD1 agrees at 8 bases. Looked up from germline, CDR1 is SGHNT and CDR2 is YYREEE (reference sequence). Trimming removed 0 bases from V and 10 bases from J; junction bases left unmatched: 6. The CDR3 covers 15 residues. CDR3 nucleotides: TGTGCCAGCAGCTTGGGGGCAGGGGGCAACTCACCCCTCCACTTT. Translated: CASSLGAGGNSPLHF.

The chain links TRBV18 to TRBJ2-7; weak D call: TRBD1 (6 bases). Germline CDR1 and CDR2: KGHSH and LQKENI. The CDR3 has 12 residues. V lost 5 bases and J 4 bases, leaving 9 bases between the germline ends. This CDR3 is CASSADSYEQYV. CDR3 nucleotide sequence: TGTGCCAGCTCAGCGGACAGTTACGAGCAGTACGTC.

This clonotype was observed a handful of times. The chain joins TRBV7-3 to TRBJ2-1, with D possibly being TRBD1 (6 bases). V lost 2 bases and J lost 10, with 9 bases in between. Germline V gene sequence: CDR1 SGHTA, CDR2 FQGTGA. This CDR3 has 12 residues. CDR3 coding DNA: TGTGCCAGCAGCTTACAGGGGAACGAGCAGTTCTTC. Translation gives CASSLQGNEQFF.

This sequence joins TRBV23-1 and TRBJ1-2, with TRBD1 as a possible D gene (5 bases). TRBV23-1 is given ORF status, its function remaining uncertain. The CDR3 length is 18 residues. The ends were cut back, 0 bases at V and 4 bases at J, with 21 bases in the middle. CDR3 in amino acids: CASSQSTDSYKPSYGYTF. For the CDR3, the DNA is TGCGCCAGCAGTCAATCAACCGACAGTTACAAGCCCAGCTATGGCTACACCTTC.

The rearrangement joins TRBV5-1 to TRBJ2-1; D is undetermined. Germline V gene sequence: CDR1 SGHRS, CDR2 YFSETQ. V lost 0 bases and J lost 8, with 9 bases in between. This CDR3 contains 13 residues. The CDR3 nucleotides are TGCGCCAGCAGCTTGGAGTGGAAACATGAGCAGTTCTTC. As protein: CASSLEWKHEQFF.

The chain combines TRBV30 with TRBJ1-1; D not certain. The CDR3 length is 14 residues. Between the trimmed V and J ends, which lost 1 base and 0 bases, there was a span of 9 bases. CDR1 is GTSNPN, CDR2 SVGIG, per germline (reference sequence). CDR3 nucleotides: TGTGCCTGGAGTGATCTCAGCCTGAACACTGAAGCTTTCTTT. Encoded protein: CAWSDLSLNTEAFF. Combining the CDR3 with reference TRBV30 and TRBJ1-1 gives the whole variable domain SQTIHQWPATLVQPVGSPLSLECTVEGTSNPNLYWYRQAAGRGLQLLFYSVGIGQISSEVPQNLSASRPQDRQFILSSKKLLLSDSGFYLCAWSDLSLNTEAFFGQGTRLTVV.